The 29 T cell receptor beta chains presented below share a single source sample, sequenced in a study of PD-1 blockade in classical Hodgkin lymphoma. Produced via immunoSEQ multiplex PCR; TCRdb's table is partial and in-frame only. The sample lists roughly 40,000 clones; around nine tenths were seen once. All trial patients relapsed after autologous stem cell transplantation. Specimen: peripheral blood mononuclear cells (PBMCs), collected at baseline. The origin of the receptors is a human donor with classical Hodgkin lymphoma.

This clone was detected only once. This sequence joins TRBV19 and TRBJ2-7, with 9 positions matching TRBD2. Germline loops: CDR1 LNHDA, CDR2 SQIVND (reference sequence). Trimming at V came to 5 bases and at J to 2 bases, leaving 4 bases not matched to a gene. This CDR3 contains 14 residues. The CDR3 sequence is CASSAGLATYEQYF. Written as DNA, the CDR3 is TGTGCCAGTAGTGCAGGACTAGCGACCTACGAGCAGTACTTC.

The rearrangement joins TRBV27 to TRBJ1-5; the D gene is possibly TRBD1 (5 bases). The CDR3 is 14 residues long. V shed 6 bases and J shed 4 bases, with 13 bases lying between them. CDR1 and CDR2 (germline): MNHEY, SMNVEV (reference sequence). CDR3 region: CASREAGHNQPQHF. Written as DNA, the CDR3 is TGTGCCAGCAGGGAGGCGGGGCATAATCAGCCCCAGCATTTT.

This clone was picked up one time. The genes are TRBV12-2 and TRBJ2-5; the D call in the table, TRBD1, was not verified against the DNA. TRBV12-2 counts as a pseudogene. The CDR3 contains 17 residues. The CDR3 reads CASRLVDGTEHQETQYF. For the CDR3, the DNA is TGTGCAAGTCGCTTAGTGGACGGGACAGAACACCAAGAGACCCAGTACTTC.

The chain employs TRBV4-1 and TRBJ1-1; D is uncertain. The germline V gene encodes CDR1 MGHRA and CDR2 YSYEKL. The CDR3 is 14 residues long. V dropped 0 bases and J dropped 14 bases, with 19 bases sitting between them. Written as DNA, the CDR3 is TGCGCCAGCAGCCAAGATCCTGGAGGGTATAGTTGGTTCTTT. Amino acid sequence: CASSQDPGGYSWFF.

The chain employs TRBV7-2 and TRBJ2-5; possibly TRBD1 for D (5 bases). The germline V gene has CDR1 SGHTA and CDR2 FQGNSA. CDR3 length: 13 residues. V gave up 6 bases and J gave up 4 bases, with 12 bases separating them. CDR3 protein: CASRRGASETQYF. Written as DNA, the CDR3 is TGTGCCAGCAGGCGTGGGGCCTCAGAGACCCAGTACTTC.

The rearrangement links TRBV5-1 to TRBJ1-1, with TRBD1 as a possible D gene (5 bases). V dropped 4 bases and J dropped 2 bases, with 15 bases sitting between them. Germline values: CDR1 SGHRS, CDR2 YFSETQ. The CDR3 runs 15 residues. CDR3 region: CASSPEGLINTEAFF. CDR3 DNA sequence: TGCGCCAGCAGCCCCGAGGGACTGATTAACACTGAAGCTTTCTTT.

This clone showed up just once. The chain is built from TRBV5-1 and TRBJ2-3; D gene uncertain. Germline V gene lookup returns CDR1 SGHRS and CDR2 YFSETQ. This CDR3 is 14 amino acids long. The V end was cut by 4 bases, the J end by 0 bases, with 9 bases between. CDR3: CASSPRSSTDTQYF. CDR3 nucleotide sequence: TGCGCCAGCAGCCCCCGCTCTAGCACAGATACGCAGTATTTT.

J is TRBJ1-2 and V is TRBV27; TRBD1 agrees at 7 bases. Per the germline V gene, CDR1 is MNHEY and CDR2 is SMNVEV (reference sequence). This CDR3 spans 16 amino acids. The V gene end was trimmed by 0 bases and the J gene end by 0 bases; junction bases not matched to a gene: 4. For the CDR3, the DNA is TGTGCCAGCAGTTTATCTCGGACAGGAGCTAACTATGGCTACACCTTC. Protein: CASSLSRTGANYGYTF.

The chain employs TRBV29-1 and TRBJ2-3, with unresolved D. The V gene lost 6 bases and the J gene lost 0 bases, with 10 bases spanning the gap. CDR3 size: 13 residues. Per the germline V gene, CDR1 is SQVTM and CDR2 is ANQGSEA. The CDR3 reads CSVARTSTDTQYF. For the CDR3, the DNA is TGCAGCGTAGCCCGAACTAGCACAGATACGCAGTATTTT.

The chain combines TRBV6-5 with TRBJ2-7; tentatively, D is TRBD1 or TRBD2 (5 bases each). Germline V gene lookup returns CDR1 MNHEY and CDR2 SVGAGI. CDR3 length equals 14 residues. The V gene lost 10 bases and the J gene lost 0 bases, with 16 bases spanning the gap. The CDR3 protein is CATRSVRGSYEQYF. The CDR3 DNA sequence: TGTGCCACCCGATCCGTGAGGGGCTCCTACGAGCAGTACTTC.

V usage is TRBV5-4 and J usage is TRBJ1-1; D perhaps matches TRBD1 (5 bases). The CDR3 is 15 residues long. V was clipped by 4 bases and J by 10 bases, with 23 bases between them. Germline V gene lookup returns CDR1 SGHNT and CDR2 YYREEE (reference sequence). CDR3 bases: TGTGCCAGCAGCAGAGAACCCGGGGCCAAAATAGTAGCTTTCTTT. This translates into CASSREPGAKIVAFF.

The rearrangement joins TRBV7-3 to TRBJ2-3; D remains unclear. The CDR3 sequence is 15 residues long. V gave up 5 bases and J gave up 0 bases, with 12 bases separating them. Per the germline V gene, CDR1 is SGHTA and CDR2 is FQGTGA. The CDR3 nucleotides are TGTGCCAGCAGCGCATCCACGACCAGCACAGATACGCAGTATTTT. It translates to CASSASTTSTDTQYF.

The chain combines TRBV4-3 with TRBJ2-1; D is unresolved. The CDR3 contains 16 residues. The V gene's germline CDR1 is LGHNA and CDR2 YSLEER. V gave up 0 bases and J gave up 2 bases, with 11 bases separating them. CDR3 nucleotide sequence: TGCGCCAGCAGCCAAGAAGTAAGGGTCCCCTACAATGAGCAGTTCTTC. The encoded protein is CASSQEVRVPYNEQFF.

The chain couples TRBV19 to TRBJ2-2; 12 nucleotides align to TRBD2. The trim removed 5 bases at V and 3 bases at J, leaving 19 bases unmatched. Germline loops: CDR1 LNHDA, CDR2 SQIVND (reference sequence). The length of the CDR3 is 21 residues. The CDR3: CASSSMRVSTSGSGDTGELFF. The CDR3 coding sequence is TGTGCCAGTAGTTCCATGCGGGTATCGACTAGCGGGAGCGGGGACACCGGGGAGCTGTTTTTT.

The rearrangement links TRBV4-2 to TRBJ1-4; possible D gene TRBD1, 5 bases. The CDR3 totals 15 residues. CDR1 is LGHNA and CDR2 is YNFKEQ in the germline V gene. V lost 1 base to trimming and J lost 5 bases, with 11 bases between them. CDR3 sequence reads: CASSQVDTGNEKLFF. In DNA, the CDR3 is TGTGCCAGCAGCCAAGTGGACACGGGGAATGAAAAACTGTTTTTT.

The V and J genes are TRBV2 and TRBJ2-7, with TRBD1 matching 7 bases. V shed 4 bases, J shed 5 bases, and the junction held 8 bases outside the gene matches. CDR3 length: 14 amino acids. Germline V gene data show CDR1 as SNHLY and CDR2 as FYNNEI. This CDR3 reads CASSAIQGIHEQYF. The CDR3 DNA reads as TGTGCCAGCAGTGCGATACAGGGGATCCACGAGCAGTACTTC.

V is TRBV6-6 and J is TRBJ2-7; no definite D call. Trimming took off 3 bases at V and 2 bases at J, with 11 bases between the two ends. The CDR3 spans 14 residues. CDR1 is MNHNY, CDR2 SVGAGI, per germline (reference sequence). The CDR3 spells CASSYMVSTYEQYF. CDR3 coding DNA: TGTGCCAGCAGTTATATGGTTAGTACCTACGAGCAGTACTTC.

The CDR3 is CASSLRGGTEAFF. Written as DNA, the CDR3 is TGTGCCAGCAGCCTCAGGGGCGGCACTGAAGCTTTCTTT. The chain couples TRBV7-9 to TRBJ1-1, with D perhaps TRBD1 (6 bases). Germline V gene data show CDR1 as SEHNR and CDR2 as FQNEAQ (reference sequence). The CDR3 has 13 residues. Trimming took off 5 bases at V and 4 bases at J, with 11 bases between the two ends.

The chain links TRBV4-1 to TRBJ2-7; 11 bases are shared with TRBD2. Germline V CDR1 and CDR2: MGHRA, YSYEKL. With 2 bases clipped from V and 0 bases from J, the junction kept 15 bases outside the gene matches. The CDR3 is 20 amino acids. CDR3 nucleotides: TGCGCCAGCAGCCAACCAACTAGCGGGAGTTATTGGGGAAGCTCCTACGAGCAGTACTTC. It is translated as CASSQPTSGSYWGSSYEQYF.

This CDR3 reads CASSFLAGMITGELFF. The CDR3 nucleotides are TGTGCCAGCAGTTTTCTGGCAGGGATGATCACCGGGGAGCTGTTTTTT. V is TRBV27 and J is TRBJ2-2, with a possible D match to TRBD1 (5 bases). This CDR3 has 16 residues. V lost 3 bases, J lost 4 bases, and 15 bases lay in between. Germline lookup yields CDR1 MNHEY and CDR2 SMNVEV (reference sequence).

This clone occurred once. The chain couples TRBV5-1 to TRBJ2-7; D may correspond to TRBD1 or TRBD2 (5 bases each). This CDR3 is 16 amino acids long. Germline loops: CDR1 SGHRS, CDR2 YFSETQ. V lost 4 bases to trimming and J lost 4 bases, with 21 bases between them. The CDR3 coding sequence is TGCGCCAGCAGCCACGGGACCCTCACTCCCCCTTACGAGCAGTACTTC. Translation gives CASSHGTLTPPYEQYF.

The chain carries TRBV6-5 and TRBJ1-1, with D possibly TRBD1 on 5 matching bases. This CDR3 region has 15 residues. Germline CDR1 MNHEY, CDR2 SVGAGI. Trimming cost V 7 bases and J 1 base, with 16 bases left between them. In DNA, the CDR3 is TGTGCCAGCACCCAGGGAGGGCTAGGGAACACTGAAGCTTTCTTT. Amino acid sequence: CASTQGGLGNTEAFF.

The V gene is TRBV6-1, the J gene TRBJ1-5; TRBD1 aligns across 9 bases. Germline assignment: CDR1 MNHNS and CDR2 SASEGT. Trimming at V came to 4 bases and at J to 4 bases, leaving 8 bases not matched to a gene. The CDR3 totals 16 residues. The CDR3 protein is CASSVTTGTGNQPQHF. The DNA for the CDR3 is TGTGCCAGCAGTGTAACCACCGGGACAGGGAATCAGCCCCAGCATTTT.

This clone was picked up one time. The chain is built from TRBV27 and TRBJ2-1; 16 bases are a match to TRBD2. The CDR3 extends over 16 amino acids. With V trimmed by 3 bases and J by 15 bases, 11 bases remained unmatched. The germline V gene encodes CDR1 MNHEY and CDR2 SMNVEV (reference sequence). The CDR3 DNA reads as TGTGCCAGCAGTTTTCTCCCGGGACTAGCGGGGGGGTTGGGGTTCTTC. The encoded protein is CASSFLPGLAGGLGFF.

The chain employs TRBV29-1 and TRBJ2-2, with 9 bases aligning to TRBD2. Germline CDR1 SQVTM, CDR2 ANQGSEA. The length of the CDR3 is 14 residues. V shed 8 bases, J shed 5 bases, and the junction held 9 bases outside the gene matches. CDR3 region: CSPGPSGETGELFF. The CDR3 bases are TGCAGCCCGGGGCCTAGCGGGGAGACCGGGGAGCTGTTTTTT.

The chain uses TRBV5-4 and TRBJ1-1; no firm D call. This CDR3 is built from 12 residues. CDR1 SGHNT and CDR2 YYREEE come from the germline V gene (reference sequence). V lost 2 bases, J lost 0 bases, and 2 bases lay in between. The CDR3 loop reads CASSFMNTEAFF. Written as DNA, the CDR3 is TGTGCCAGCAGCTTTATGAACACTGAAGCTTTCTTT.

This rearrangement joins TRBV4-1 to TRBJ2-7, with 9 bases identical to TRBD1. The CDR3 spans 19 residues. V trimming: 1 base; J trimming: 9 bases; junction bases outside the gene matches: 22. Germline V gives CDR1 MGHRA, CDR2 YSYEKL. CDR3 bases: TGCGCCAGCAGCCAAGTTAGAGGTCCGGGACAGGGACTGCTACGAGGGCAGTACTTC. Translation: CASSQVRGPGQGLLRGQYF.

Remarks on this clone: The sample carries other DNA sequences with the same CDR3. J is TRBJ2-1 and V is TRBV29-1; 10 bases agree with TRBD2. J lost 0 bases, V lost 1 base, and 6 bases had no gene match. This CDR3 is 17 amino acids long. In germline, CDR1 is SQVTM, CDR2 ANQGSEA. Written as DNA, the CDR3 is TGCAGCGTTGAAGGGCTAGCGGGGGAAAGCTCCTACAATGAGCAGTTCTTC. Translated: CSVEGLAGESSYNEQFF.

V is TRBV7-9 and J is TRBJ2-5; D is ambiguous. V was cut by 5 bases and J by 4 bases, with 14 bases left in between. The CDR3 is 14 residues long. CDR1 is SEHNR and CDR2 is FQNEAQ in the germline V gene (reference sequence). CDR3 residues: CASSQRAVGETQYF. CDR3 in DNA: TGTGCCAGCAGCCAAAGGGCAGTTGGAGAGACCCAGTACTTC.